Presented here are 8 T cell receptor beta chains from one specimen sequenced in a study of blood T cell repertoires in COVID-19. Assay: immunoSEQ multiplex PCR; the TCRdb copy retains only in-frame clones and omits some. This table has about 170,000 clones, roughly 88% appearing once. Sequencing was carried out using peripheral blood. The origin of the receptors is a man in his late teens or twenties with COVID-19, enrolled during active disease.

The CDR3 region is CTSSQESPGWTEAFF. The CDR3 nucleotides read TGCACCAGCAGCCAAGAAAGCCCGGGGTGGACTGAAGCTTTCTTT. This chain joins TRBV1 and TRBJ1-1. TRBV1 represents a pseudogene. The CDR3 spans 15 residues.

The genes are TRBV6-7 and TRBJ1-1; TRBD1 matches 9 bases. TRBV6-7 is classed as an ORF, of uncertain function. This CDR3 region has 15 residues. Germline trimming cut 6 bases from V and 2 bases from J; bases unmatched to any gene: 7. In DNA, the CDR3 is TGTGCCAGCAGGAATCTACAGGGGGCAAACACTGAAGCTTTCTTT. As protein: CASRNLQGANTEAFF.

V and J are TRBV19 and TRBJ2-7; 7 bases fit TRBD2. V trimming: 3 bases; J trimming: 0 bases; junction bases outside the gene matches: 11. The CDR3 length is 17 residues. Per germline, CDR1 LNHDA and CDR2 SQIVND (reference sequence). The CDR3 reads CASSIKSGTDYSYEQYF. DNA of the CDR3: TGTGCCAGTAGTATTAAAAGCGGGACCGATTACTCCTACGAGCAGTACTTC.

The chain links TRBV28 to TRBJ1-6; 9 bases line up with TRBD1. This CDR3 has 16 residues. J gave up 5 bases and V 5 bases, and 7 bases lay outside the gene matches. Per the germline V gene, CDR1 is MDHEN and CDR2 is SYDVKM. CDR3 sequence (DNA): TGTGCCAGCAGTCCACAGGGGGCTGGGGATAATTCACCCCTCCACTTT. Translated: CASSPQGAGDNSPLHF.

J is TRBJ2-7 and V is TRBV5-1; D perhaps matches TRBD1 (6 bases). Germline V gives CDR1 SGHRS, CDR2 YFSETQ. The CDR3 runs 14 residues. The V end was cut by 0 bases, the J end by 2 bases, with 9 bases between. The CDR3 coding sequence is TGCGCCAGCAGCTTGGTGGGGACAACCTACGAGCAGTACTTC. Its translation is CASSLVGTTYEQYF.

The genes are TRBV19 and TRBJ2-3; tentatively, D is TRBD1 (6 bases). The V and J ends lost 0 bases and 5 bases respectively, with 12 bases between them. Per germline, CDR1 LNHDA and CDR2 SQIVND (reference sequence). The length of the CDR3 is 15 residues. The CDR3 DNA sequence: TGTGCCAGTAGTATAGATGGACAGAGAGGAGATACGCAGTATTTT. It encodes CASSIDGQRGDTQYF.

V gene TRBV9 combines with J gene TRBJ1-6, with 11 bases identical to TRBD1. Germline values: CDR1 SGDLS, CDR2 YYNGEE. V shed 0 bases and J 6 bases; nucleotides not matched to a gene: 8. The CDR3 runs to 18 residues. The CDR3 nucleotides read TGTGCCAGCAGCGTAGCCCCCCGGGGACAGGGGGTTAATTCACCCCTCCACTTT. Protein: CASSVAPRGQGVNSPLHF.

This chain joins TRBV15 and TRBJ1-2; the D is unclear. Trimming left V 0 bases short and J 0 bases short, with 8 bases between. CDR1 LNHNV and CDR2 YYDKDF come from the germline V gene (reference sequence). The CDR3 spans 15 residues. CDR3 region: CATSRDLDSNYGYTF. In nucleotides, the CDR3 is TGTGCCACCAGCAGAGATCTTGACTCTAACTATGGCTACACCTTC.